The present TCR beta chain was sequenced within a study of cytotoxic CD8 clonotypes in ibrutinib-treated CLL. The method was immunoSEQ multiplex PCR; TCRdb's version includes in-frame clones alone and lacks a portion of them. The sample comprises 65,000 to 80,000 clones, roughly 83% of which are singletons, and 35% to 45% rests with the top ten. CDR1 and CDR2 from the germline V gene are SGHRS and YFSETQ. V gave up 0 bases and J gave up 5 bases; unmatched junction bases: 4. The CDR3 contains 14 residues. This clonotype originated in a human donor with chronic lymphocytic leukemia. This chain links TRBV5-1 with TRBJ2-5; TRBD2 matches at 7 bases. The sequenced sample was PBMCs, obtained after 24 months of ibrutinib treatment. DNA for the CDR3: TGCGCCAGCAGCTTGGATCCGGGAGGCGAGACCCAGTACTTC. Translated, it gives CASSLDPGGETQYF. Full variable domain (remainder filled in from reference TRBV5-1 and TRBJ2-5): KAGVTQTPRYLIKTRGQQVTLSCSPISGHRSVSWYQQTPGQGLQFLFEYFSETQRNKGNFPGRFSGRQFSNSRSEMNVSTLELGDSALYLCASSLDPGGETQYFGPGTRLLVL.